This T cell receptor (beta chain) was obtained from a study of blood T cell repertoires in COVID-19. About the research overall: Acute and convalescent COVID-19 specimens originated in the United States, Italy and Spain.

Germline V gives CDR1 SGHAT, CDR2 FQNNGV. The trim removed 4 bases at V and 7 bases at J, leaving 6 bases unmatched. CDR3 length: 13 residues. Authors' data handling: Nucleated cell counts were estimated from reference gene primer amplification. The assay was immunoSEQ multiplex PCR, and TCRdb's table has in-frame clones only and misses some. Clonal size and the V and J genes are those of that table, whereas D and trimming came from the DNA. The sample includes about 34,000 clones, roughly 80% of them seen just once. This chain connects TRBV11-2 to TRBJ2-7, with 8 bases identical to TRBD2. The source material was peripheral blood. This clonotype originated in a man older than 75 with active or convalescent COVID-19. CDR3 in DNA: TGTGCCAGCAGCTCCGGACTAGCTCGGGAGCAGTACTTC. It translates to CASSSGLAREQYF.